The 11 T cell receptor beta chains below come from one sample, sequenced in a study of T-cell reconstitution after alpha-beta-depleted transplantation in children. Unique molecular identifiers were incorporated when the TCRbeta library was constructed. Via MiXCR, TCRdb re-called the PCR reads, giving one row per CDR3 protein. The sample lists roughly 570,000 distinct CDR3 sequences, 27% seen once, with about a third in the top ten. Sequenced here: PBMCs, sampled before TCRalphabeta/CD19-depleted stem cell transplant. Every receptor here comes from a boy in the first two years of life with Wiskott-Aldrich syndrome, due to receive a stem cell transplant.

Here the CDR3 DNA reads TGTGCCAGCAGCCAAGAGTCCGGAGGCTCCTACGAGCAGTACTTC. Its translation: CASSQESGGSYEQYF. The chain has TRBV3-1 and TRBJ2-7, with D perhaps TRBD2 (5 bases). V shed 0 bases and J shed 0 bases, with 9 bases lying between them. The CDR3 is 15 amino acids. Germline V gene lookup returns CDR1 LGHDT and CDR2 YNNKEL (reference sequence).

This clonotype was found a few times. The chain carries TRBV11-3 and TRBJ1-5, with 10 bases identical to TRBD1. Trimming took 6 bases from V and 4 from J; bases not matched to a gene: 6. Germline V lookup: CDR1 SGHNT, CDR2 YENEEA. The CDR3 contains 15 residues. The DNA for the CDR3 is TGTGCCAGCAGACCTAGACAGGGGGCTAATCAGCCCCAGCATTTT. This codes for CASRPRQGANQPQHF. Full variable domain (missing parts from reference TRBV11-3 and TRBJ1-5): EAGVVQSPRYKIIEKKQPVAFWCNPISGHNTLYWYLQNLGQGPELLIRYENEEAVDDSQLPKDRFSAERLKGVDSTLKIQPAELGDSAVYLCASRPRQGANQPQHFGDGTRLSIL.

This clonotype was picked up a small number of times. V gene TRBV5-1 combines with J gene TRBJ1-4; possibly TRBD1 for D (6 bases). Trimming pared 0 bases from V and 8 bases from J, leaving 20 bases between. Germline-derived CDR1 and CDR2 are SGHRS and YFSETQ. There are 17 residues in the CDR3. CDR3 residues: CASSLEGRGAFGEKLFF. CDR3 DNA: TGCGCCAGCAGCTTGGAGGGCCGGGGGGCATTTGGAGAAAAACTGTTTTTT.

This clonotype has a count of ten or more. The genes are TRBV12-3 or TRBV12-4 and TRBJ1-2; D not certain. This CDR3 is 13 amino acids long. V dropped 7 bases and J dropped 3 bases, with 12 bases sitting between them. CDR3 sequence: CASNLGGYYGYTF. CDR3 DNA sequence: TGTGCCAGCAATTTGGGAGGATACTATGGCTACACCTTC.

This clonotype has just a few counts. The J gene is TRBJ2-2, the V gene TRBV7-7, with D perhaps given as TRBD1 or TRBD2 (6 bases each). The CDR3 is 19 amino acids. Trimming left V 0 bases short and J 8 bases short, with 25 bases between. In germline, CDR1 is SSHAT, CDR2 FNYEAQ (reference sequence). The CDR3 DNA follows: TGTGCCAGCAGCTTAGCGCTTCCAGTGGAGGGCCGACAGGAAGGGGAGCTGTTTTTT. Amino acids: CASSLALPVEGRQEGELFF.

V and J are TRBV5-1 and TRBJ2-1; no clear D gene. CDR1 is SGHRS and CDR2 is YFSETQ in the germline V gene. This CDR3 spans 15 amino acids. V lost 0 bases to trimming and J lost 0 bases, with 7 bases between them. The CDR3 DNA reads as TGCGCCAGCAGCTTGGCCGCAAACTCCTACAATGAGCAGTTCTTC. Its protein is CASSLAANSYNEQFF.

This clonotype was counted ten times or more. The chain employs TRBV5-1 and TRBJ2-1; no clear D. The V end lost 1 base, the J end lost 0 bases, and 5 bases lay between the germline ends. The CDR3 consists of 14 residues. Germline assignment: CDR1 SGHRS and CDR2 YFSETQ. CDR3 coding DNA: TGCGCCAGCAGCTTGATGGGCTCCTACAATGAGCAGTTCTTC. As protein: CASSLMGSYNEQFF.

This clonotype has just a few counts. The V and J genes are TRBV5-6 and TRBJ1-4; weak D call: TRBD1 (5 bases). The CDR3 is 15 residues long. CDR1 and CDR2 (germline): SGHDT, YYEEEE. V lost 2 bases and J 6 bases, leaving 14 bases between the germline ends. CDR3 amino acids: CASSFYRLSDEKLFF. In DNA form, the CDR3 reads TGTGCCAGCAGCTTTTACAGGCTTTCGGATGAAAAACTGTTTTTT.

This clonotype was found many times. One end of the junction does not line up with germline, which may come from a read error. The chain couples TRBV5-1 to TRBJ2-1; TRBD2 matches 13 bases. Germline V gene data show CDR1 as SGHRS and CDR2 as YFSETQ. The CDR3 totals 15 residues. CDR3 region: CASSPGLAGTNEQFF. The DNA for the CDR3 is TGTGCCAGCAGCCCGGGACTAGCGGGAACCAATGAGCAGTTCTTC.

This chain links TRBV18 with TRBJ1-1; D is unresolved. V gave up 6 bases and J gave up 1 base, with 9 bases separating them. This CDR3 spans 13 amino acids. The germline V gene has CDR1 KGHSH and CDR2 LQKENI. The CDR3 bases are TGTGCCAGCTCTCAAGTTCAGAACACTGAAGCTTTCTTT. It specifies CASSQVQNTEAFF.

Here the CDR3 reads CASRSSGNTGELFF. CDR3 bases: TGTGCCAGCAGGTCTAGCGGGAACACCGGGGAGCTGTTTTTT. The V and J genes are TRBV12-3 or TRBV12-4 and TRBJ2-2; 7 bases are shared with TRBD2. The ends lost 6 bases at V and 1 base at J; junction bases unmatched: 2. The CDR3 loop spans 14 amino acids.